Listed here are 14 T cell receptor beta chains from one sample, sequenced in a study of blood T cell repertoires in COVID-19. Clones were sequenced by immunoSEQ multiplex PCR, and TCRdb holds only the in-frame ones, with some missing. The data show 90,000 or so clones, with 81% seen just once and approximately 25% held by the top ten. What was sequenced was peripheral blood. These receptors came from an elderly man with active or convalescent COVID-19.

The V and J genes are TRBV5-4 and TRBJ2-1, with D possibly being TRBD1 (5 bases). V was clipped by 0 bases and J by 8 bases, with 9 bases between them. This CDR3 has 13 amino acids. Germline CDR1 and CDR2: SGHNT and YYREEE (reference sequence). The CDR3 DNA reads TGTGCCAGCAGCTTGGCGGCCAGGGATGAGCAGTTCTTC. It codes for CASSLAARDEQFF.

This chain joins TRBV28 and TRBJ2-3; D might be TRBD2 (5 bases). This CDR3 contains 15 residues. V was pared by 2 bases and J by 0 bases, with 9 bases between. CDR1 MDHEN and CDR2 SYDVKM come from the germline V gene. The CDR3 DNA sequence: TGTGCCAGCAGTTTAGGAGCGGCTAGCACAGATACGCAGTATTTT. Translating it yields CASSLGAASTDTQYF.

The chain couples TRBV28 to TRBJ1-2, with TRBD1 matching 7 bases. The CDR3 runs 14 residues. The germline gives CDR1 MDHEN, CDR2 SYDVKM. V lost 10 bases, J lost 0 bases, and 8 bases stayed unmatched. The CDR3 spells CATQGGRSNYGYTF. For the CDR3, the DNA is TGTGCCACCCAAGGGGGCAGGTCTAACTATGGCTACACCTTC.

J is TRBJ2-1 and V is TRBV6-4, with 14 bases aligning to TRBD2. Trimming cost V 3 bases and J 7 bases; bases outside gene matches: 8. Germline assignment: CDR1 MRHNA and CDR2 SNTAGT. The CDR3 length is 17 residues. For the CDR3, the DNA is TGTGCCAGCAGTGAGCTGCCAGGACTAGCGGGGGGAAATGAGCAGTTCTTC. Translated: CASSELPGLAGGNEQFF.

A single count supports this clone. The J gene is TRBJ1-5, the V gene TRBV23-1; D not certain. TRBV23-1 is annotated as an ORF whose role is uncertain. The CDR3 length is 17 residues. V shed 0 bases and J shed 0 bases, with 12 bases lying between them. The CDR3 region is CASSQSVEENSNQPQHF. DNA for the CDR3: TGCGCCAGCAGTCAATCGGTAGAGGAGAATAGCAATCAGCCCCAGCATTTT.

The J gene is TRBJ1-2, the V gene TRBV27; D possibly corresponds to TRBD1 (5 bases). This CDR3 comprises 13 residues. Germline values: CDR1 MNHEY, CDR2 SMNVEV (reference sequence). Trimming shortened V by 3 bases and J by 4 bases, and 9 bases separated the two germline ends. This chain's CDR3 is CASSLPGGYGYTF. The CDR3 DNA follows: TGTGCCAGCAGTTTGCCGGGGGGCTATGGCTACACCTTC.

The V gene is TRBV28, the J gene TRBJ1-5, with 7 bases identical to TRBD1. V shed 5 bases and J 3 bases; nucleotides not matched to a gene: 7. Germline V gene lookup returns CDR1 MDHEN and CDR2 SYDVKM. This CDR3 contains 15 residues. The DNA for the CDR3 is TGTGCCAGCAGTGCGAGGGGGCTGACCAATCAGCCCCAGCATTTT. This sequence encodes CASSARGLTNQPQHF.

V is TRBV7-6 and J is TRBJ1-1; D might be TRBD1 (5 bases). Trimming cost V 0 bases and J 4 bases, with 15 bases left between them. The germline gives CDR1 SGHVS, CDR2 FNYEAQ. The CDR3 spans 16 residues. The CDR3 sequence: CASSLALQGGSTEAFF. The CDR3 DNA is TGTGCCAGCAGCTTAGCTCTCCAGGGAGGCTCCACTGAAGCTTTCTTT.

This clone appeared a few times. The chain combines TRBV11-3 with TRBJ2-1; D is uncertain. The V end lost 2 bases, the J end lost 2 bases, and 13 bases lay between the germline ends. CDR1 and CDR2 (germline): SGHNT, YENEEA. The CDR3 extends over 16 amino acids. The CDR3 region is CASSLSGTHTYNEQFF. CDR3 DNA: TGTGCCAGCAGCTTAAGTGGTACTCATACCTACAATGAGCAGTTCTTC.

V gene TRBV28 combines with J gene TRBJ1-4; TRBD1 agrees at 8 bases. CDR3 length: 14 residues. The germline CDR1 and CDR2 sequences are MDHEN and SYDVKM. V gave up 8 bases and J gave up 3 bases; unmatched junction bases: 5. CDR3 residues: CASGLGQANEKLFF. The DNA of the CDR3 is TGTGCCAGCGGATTGGGACAGGCTAATGAAAAACTGTTTTTT.

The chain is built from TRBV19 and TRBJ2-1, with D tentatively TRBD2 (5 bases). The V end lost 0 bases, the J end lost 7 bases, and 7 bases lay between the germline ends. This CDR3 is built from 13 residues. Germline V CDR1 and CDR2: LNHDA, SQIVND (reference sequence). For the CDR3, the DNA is TGTGCCAGTAGTATAGATCGGGGAAATGAGCAGTTCTTC. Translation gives CASSIDRGNEQFF.

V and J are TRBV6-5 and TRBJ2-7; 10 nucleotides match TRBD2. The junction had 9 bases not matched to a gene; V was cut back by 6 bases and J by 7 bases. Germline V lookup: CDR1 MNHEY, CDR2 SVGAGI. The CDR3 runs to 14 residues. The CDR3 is CASSPGLASREQYF. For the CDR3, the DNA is TGTGCCAGCAGCCCGGGACTAGCGTCGAGGGAGCAGTACTTC.

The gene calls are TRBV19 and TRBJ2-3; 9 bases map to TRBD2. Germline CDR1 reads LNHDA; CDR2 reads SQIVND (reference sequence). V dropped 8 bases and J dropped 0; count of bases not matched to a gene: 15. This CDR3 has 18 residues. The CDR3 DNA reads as TGTGCCAGTGATGACGTGCGGGGGGGCACCTCTAGCACAGATACGCAGTATTTT. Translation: CASDDVRGGTSSTDTQYF.

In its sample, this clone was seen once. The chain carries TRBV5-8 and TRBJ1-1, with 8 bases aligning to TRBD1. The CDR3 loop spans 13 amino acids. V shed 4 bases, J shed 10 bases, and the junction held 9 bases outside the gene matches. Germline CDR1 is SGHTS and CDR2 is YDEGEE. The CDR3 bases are TGTGCCAGCAGCCAAAGCAGGGGGCGCGGAGCTTTCTTT. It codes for CASSQSRGRGAFF.